The present T cell receptor (beta chain) was sequenced within a study of blood T cell repertoires in COVID-19. Study details: PBMCs, B-cell-depleted T cells, or T cells were the source of the cDNA or gDNA that made up the material.

The ends lost 4 bases at V and 1 base at J; junction bases unmatched: 6. The CDR3 is 16 amino acids. Per the germline V gene, CDR1 is SGHRS and CDR2 is YFSETQ. Profiled with immunoSEQ multiplex PCR; TCRdb holds only in-frame clones, not every one. The data contain some 99,000 clones, about 86% of them singletons. The TCR sequence derives from a woman between 55 and 75 years old in a cohort sampled during active or convalescent COVID-19. Material: peripheral blood. The chain recombines TRBV5-1 with TRBJ2-5; 11 bases align to TRBD2. CDR3 nucleotide sequence: TGCGCCAGCAGCGCTGGGGGGACTAGCGGCCAAGAGACCCAGTACTTC. It specifies CASSAGGTSGQETQYF.